One and the same sample provided the 23 T cell receptor beta chains below, sequenced in a study of blood T cell repertoires in COVID-19. Profiled with immunoSEQ multiplex PCR; TCRdb holds only in-frame clones, not every one. The profile shows 230,000 or so clones, roughly 80% of them singletons. Sequences were obtained from peripheral blood. These receptors came from a woman of 80 years or more with COVID-19, enrolled during active disease.

The gene calls are TRBV5-6 and TRBJ2-4; the match to TRBD2 covers 10 bases. Germline trimming cut 7 bases from V and 8 bases from J; bases unmatched to any gene: 6. This CDR3 contains 13 residues. Germline V gene lookup returns CDR1 SGHDT and CDR2 YYEEEE. CDR3 sequence: CASGLAGAHIQYF. Here the CDR3 DNA reads TGTGCCAGCGGTCTAGCGGGAGCCCACATTCAGTACTTC. Full variable domain (missing parts from reference TRBV5-6 and TRBJ2-4): DAGVTQSPTHLIKTRGQQVTLRCSPKSGHDTVSWYQQALGQGPQFIFQYYEEEERQRGNFPDRFSGHQFPNYSSELNVNALLLGDSALYLCASGLAGAHIQYFGAGTRLSVL.

The chain carries TRBV7-2 and TRBJ1-2, with 11 nucleotides matching TRBD1. This CDR3 region has 13 residues. Trimming at V came to 5 bases and at J to 6 bases, leaving 2 bases not matched to a gene. The germline gives CDR1 SGHTA, CDR2 FQGNSA. CDR3: CASSAGQGDGYTF. The CDR3 DNA reads as TGTGCCAGCAGCGCGGGACAGGGGGATGGCTACACCTTC.

This clone was observed once. The chain uses TRBV11-1 and TRBJ1-1; D remains unclear. Between the trimmed V and J ends, which lost 1 base and 1 base, there was a span of 10 bases. The CDR3 sequence is 15 residues long. Per the germline V gene, CDR1 is SGHAT and CDR2 is FQDESV (reference sequence). In DNA form, the CDR3 reads TGTGCCAGCAGCTTAGATCGACACCCGAACACTGAAGCTTTCTTT. It yields the protein CASSLDRHPNTEAFF.

This chain joins TRBV7-9 and TRBJ2-2, with 7 bases that match TRBD2. The CDR3 runs 15 residues. After removal of 2 bases from V and 5 bases from J, the junction contained 5 bases not matched to a gene. Germline V lookup: CDR1 SEHNR, CDR2 FQNEAQ (reference sequence). The CDR3 is CASSLKRGETGELFF. The CDR3, as DNA: TGTGCCAGCAGCTTAAAGCGGGGAGAGACCGGGGAGCTGTTTTTT. The full variable domain, completed using reference TRBV7-9 and TRBJ2-2, is DTGVSQNPRHKITKRGQNVTFRCDPISEHNRLYWYRQTLGQGPEFLTYFQNEAQLEKSRLLSDRFSAERPKGSFSTLEIQRTEQGDSAMYLCASSLKRGETGELFFGEGSRLTVL.

With respect to this clone: A junction boundary mismatches the germline segment, possibly from a read error. V usage is TRBV29-1 and J usage is TRBJ1-5, with D possibly being TRBD1 (6 bases). Germline CDR1 and CDR2: SQVTM and ANQGSEA. The CDR3 runs to 14 residues. CDR3: CRVGGEGGHEPQHF. The CDR3, as DNA: TGCCGCGTTGGGGGGGAGGGGGGACACGAGCCCCAGCATTTT.

This chain links TRBV4-2 with TRBJ2-3; perhaps TRBD1 as D (7 bases). The germline CDR1 and CDR2 sequences are LGHNA and YNFKEQ. The CDR3 is 14 residues long. Trimming stripped 5 bases from V and 6 bases from J, with 15 bases between. Here the CDR3 DNA reads TGTGCCAGCAGCTACCGGACAGGAGGGGATACGCAGTATTTT. It translates to CASSYRTGGDTQYF.

V is TRBV7-3 and J is TRBJ1-1; 9 nucleotides line up with TRBD1. The CDR3 sequence is 14 residues long. The V segment lost 5 bases and the J segment 2 bases; nucleotides outside the gene matches: 3. Germline CDR1 is SGHTA and CDR2 is FQGTGA. The CDR3 DNA reads TGTGCCAGCAGCCGACAGGGGGGAAACACTGAAGCTTTCTTT. Its translation: CASSRQGGNTEAFF.

The gene calls are TRBV10-3 and TRBJ2-7; TRBD2 is a possible D gene (5 bases). Germline CDR1 and CDR2: ENHRY and SYGVKD. V lost 4 bases and J 3 bases, leaving 16 bases between the germline ends. The CDR3 contains 15 residues. CDR3 sequence (DNA): TGTGCCATCAGTGGGCGCGAGGGATTAGGCTACGAGCAGTACTTC. Encoded protein: CAISGREGLGYEQYF.

The V gene is TRBV3-1 (or the pseudogene TRBV3-2), the J gene TRBJ2-1; 12 bases fit TRBD2. CDR3 length equals 16 residues. Germline V CDR1 and CDR2: LGHDT, YNNKEL (reference sequence). The trim removed 4 bases at V and 7 bases at J, leaving 8 bases unmatched. The CDR3 DNA is TGTGCCAGCAGCCTCTCTAGCGGGAGGGGCGGGAATGAGCAGTTCTTC. As protein: CASSLSSGRGGNEQFF.

The genes are TRBV24-1 and TRBJ2-3; D possibly corresponds to TRBD1 (5 bases). Trimming shortened V by 1 base and J by 5 bases, and 15 bases separated the two germline ends. CDR3 length equals 16 residues. Looked up from germline, CDR1 is KGHDR and CDR2 is SFDVKD. CDR3 DNA: TGTGCCACCAGTGATTTTGGGGCCAAGGGCAAAGATACGCAGTATTTT. Translating it yields CATSDFGAKGKDTQYF.

The chain employs TRBV18 and TRBJ1-1, with TRBD1 matching over 11 bases. V shed 6 bases and J 3 bases; nucleotides not matched to a gene: 9. Germline V gene lookup returns CDR1 KGHSH and CDR2 LQKENI. The CDR3 is 16 amino acids. CDR3 residues: CASSLLPGQGDTEAFF. The CDR3 region has the DNA TGTGCCAGCTCTTTACTACCGGGACAGGGGGACACTGAAGCTTTCTTT.

This clone was picked up a small number of times. The chain carries TRBV18 and TRBJ2-7; possibly TRBD2 for D (6 bases). V lost 2 bases and J lost 5, with 16 bases in between. The CDR3 spans 15 residues. Germline values: CDR1 KGHSH, CDR2 LQKENI. CDR3 sequence (DNA): TGTGCCAGCTCACCAGGAGGGGCTAGGAGCAACGAGCAGTACTTC. Translation: CASSPGGARSNEQYF.

The chain uses TRBV6-4 and TRBJ1-1; D not certain. The CDR3 has 13 residues. Trimming took off 8 bases at V and 1 base at J, with 11 bases between the two ends. CDR1 and CDR2 (germline): MRHNA, SNTAGT. In DNA, the CDR3 is TGTGCCAGCGCTACAGAGAAGAACACTGAAGCTTTCTTT. It specifies CASATEKNTEAFF.

The chain carries TRBV27 and TRBJ2-2; tentatively, D is TRBD1 (6 bases). Trimming took off 1 base at V and 4 bases at J, with 10 bases between the two ends. The CDR3 contains 15 residues. Looked up from germline, CDR1 is MNHEY and CDR2 is SMNVEV (reference sequence). CDR3 bases: TGTGCCAGCAGTTTATTGAGACAGGTCACCGGGGAGCTGTTTTTT. Its translation: CASSLLRQVTGELFF.

The chain employs TRBV7-3 and TRBJ2-2; D perhaps matches TRBD1 (6 bases). V was shortened by 5 bases and J by 2 bases, with 12 bases between the two germline ends. Germline CDR1 SGHTA, CDR2 FQGTGA. CDR3 length equals 15 residues. The CDR3 protein is CASSPGHSNTGELFF. CDR3 in DNA: TGTGCCAGCAGCCCGGGACACAGTAACACCGGGGAGCTGTTTTTT.

The chain is built from TRBV30 and TRBJ2-3; 11 nucleotides line up with TRBD2. This CDR3 region has 14 residues. Germline V gene sequence: CDR1 GTSNPN, CDR2 SVGIG (reference sequence). V was clipped by 7 bases and J by 2 bases; unmatched bases: 5. DNA for the CDR3: TGTGCCTTGAGACTAGCGGGACACACAGATACGCAGTATTTT. It translates to CALRLAGHTDTQYF. Based on the CDR3 plus reference TRBV30 and TRBJ2-3, the full variable domain is SQTIHQWPATLVQPVGSPLSLECTVEGTSNPNLYWYRQAAGRGLQLLFYSVGIGQISSEVPQNLSASRPQDRQFILSSKKLLLSDSGFYLCALRLAGHTDTQYFGPGTRLTVL.

The chain recombines TRBV3-1 (or the pseudogene TRBV3-2) with TRBJ1-4; D unresolved. Trimming took 4 bases from V and 6 from J, leaving 21 bases between them. The CDR3 consists of 17 residues. Germline V CDR1 and CDR2: LGHDT, YNNKEL (reference sequence). The CDR3 coding sequence is TGTGCCAGCAGCCTAACATCTGGCCCGGGTTGGGATGAAAAACTGTTTTTT. This encodes CASSLTSGPGWDEKLFF.

The CDR3 DNA follows: TGTGCCACCAGCAGAAGAGCGGTCTCCTACAATGAGCAGTTCTTC. Translated, it gives CATSRRAVSYNEQFF. The genes are TRBV15 and TRBJ2-1; a weak D match, TRBD2 (5 bases). Trimming removed 2 bases from V and 0 bases from J, with 8 bases in between. The length of the CDR3 is 15 residues. Per the germline V gene, CDR1 is LNHNV and CDR2 is YYDKDF (reference sequence).

There are a few counts of this clone. The chain carries TRBV15 and TRBJ1-1, with no clear D. This CDR3 region has 14 residues. Germline CDR1 is LNHNV and CDR2 is YYDKDF (reference sequence). V was shortened by 1 base and J by 4 bases, with 10 bases between the two germline ends. Here the CDR3 DNA reads TGTGCCACCAGCAGAGGACGGCGGGTCACTGAAGCTTTCTTT. It translates to CATSRGRRVTEAFF.

The chain recombines TRBV6-5 with TRBJ1-4, with D tentatively TRBD1 (5 bases). The CDR3 is made up of 15 amino acids. CDR1 and CDR2 (germline): MNHEY, SVGAGI. The V and J ends lost 8 bases and 0 bases respectively, with 13 bases between them. CDR3 coding DNA: TGTGCCAGCCATGGGGCCCATGCAACTAATGAAAAACTGTTTTTT. Amino acid sequence: CASHGAHATNEKLFF.

This chain joins TRBV27 and TRBJ1-1, with D hard to call. The length of the CDR3 is 15 residues. Trimming cost V 5 bases and J 2 bases, with 15 bases left between them. From germline, CDR1 is MNHEY and CDR2 SMNVEV (reference sequence). In DNA, the CDR3 is TGTGCCAGCAGTCTCCGATGGCAGGCCAACACTGAAGCTTTCTTT. Its protein is CASSLRWQANTEAFF.

The gene calls are TRBV10-3 and TRBJ1-3, with 9 bases identical to TRBD1. The ends lost 5 bases at V and 5 bases at J; junction bases unmatched: 4. Per germline, CDR1 ENHRY and CDR2 SYGVKD. CDR3 length: 14 residues. CDR3 sequence (DNA): TGTGCCATCAGTCCCGGGACAGGGAGAAACACCATATATTTT. Amino acid sequence: CAISPGTGRNTIYF.

This clone occurred once. Other DNA sequences of this sample code for an identical CDR3. J is TRBJ2-7 and V is TRBV7-2, with 8 bases fitting TRBD2. Trimming took 1 base from V and 2 from J; bases not matched to a gene: 4. This CDR3 contains 15 residues. Looked up from germline, CDR1 is SGHTA and CDR2 is FQGNSA. The CDR3: CASSLGLAGTYEQYF. The CDR3 nucleotides are TGTGCCAGCAGCTTAGGGCTAGCGGGTACCTACGAGCAGTACTTC.